The 20 T cell receptor beta chains in this list originate from one sample, sequenced in a study of shared clonotypes between healthy human individuals. The data were produced by immunoSEQ multiplex PCR, yet TCRdb's version contains in-frame clones alone and is incomplete. The sample consists of approximately 980,000 clones, 76% of them appearing once. The sequencing sample was made of memory CD4+ T cells sorted from blood. The sample's subset: CD45RA-negative fraction. The receptors here all came from a man between 18 and 35 years old in good health.

This chain joins TRBV4-1 and TRBJ2-3; no clear D gene. V was trimmed by 1 base and J by 5 bases, leaving 13 bases between them. The germline V gene has CDR1 MGHRA and CDR2 YSYEKL. The CDR3 runs 15 residues. Here the CDR3 reads CASSQGDALLDTQYF. The DNA of the CDR3 is TGCGCCAGCAGCCAAGGTGATGCCTTATTAGATACGCAGTATTTT.

The chain links TRBV6-5 to TRBJ1-1; D is perhaps TRBD1 (5 bases). Trimming cost V 5 bases and J 1 base, with 8 bases left between them. CDR1 and CDR2 (germline): MNHEY, SVGAGI. This CDR3 comprises 13 residues. CDR3 protein: CASSRRGNTEAFF. Written as DNA, the CDR3 is TGTGCCAGCAGTCGGAGGGGGAACACTGAAGCTTTCTTT.

A remark on this clone: Other DNA sequences of this sample code for an identical CDR3. The chain couples TRBV10-3 to TRBJ2-1; TRBD1 matches at 7 bases. Unmatched junction bases numbered 5, after V lost 6 bases and J lost 3 bases. The CDR3 runs to 14 residues. From germline, CDR1 is ENHRY and CDR2 SYGVKD. In DNA form, the CDR3 reads TGTGCCATCAGCGACGGGACAGTCTACAATGAGCAGTTCTTC. It is translated as CAISDGTVYNEQFF.

V is TRBV5-1 and J is TRBJ2-1, with 9 bases aligning to TRBD1. Trimming at V came to 3 bases and at J to 3 bases, leaving 7 bases not matched to a gene. Germline V gene data show CDR1 as SGHRS and CDR2 as YFSETQ. CDR3 size: 16 residues. The CDR3: CASSSSGTGRYNEQFF. CDR3 bases: TGCGCCAGCAGCTCTTCCGGGACAGGGCGCTACAATGAGCAGTTCTTC.

This chain uses TRBV11-2 with TRBJ2-7; a possible D gene is TRBD1 (5 bases). Germline V CDR1 and CDR2: SGHAT, FQNNGV. The CDR3 consists of 15 residues. V gave up 1 base and J gave up 4 bases, with 14 bases separating them. CDR3 protein: CASSLATALGYEQYF. CDR3 in DNA: TGTGCCAGCAGCTTAGCGACAGCCTTGGGGTACGAGCAGTACTTC. Using reference TRBV11-2 and TRBJ2-7 for the parts outside the CDR3, the full variable domain is EAGVAQSPRYKIIEKRQSVAFWCNPISGHATLYWYQQILGQGPKLLIQFQNNGVVDDSQLPKDRFSAERLKGVDSTLKIQPAKLEDSAVYLCASSLATALGYEQYFGPGTRLTVT.

The chain combines TRBV6-7 with TRBJ2-7, with D possibly TRBD1 on 5 matching bases. TRBV6-7 is treated as an ORF (open reading frame) with a function not yet certain. V dropped 11 bases and J dropped 12 bases, with 17 bases sitting between them. The CDR3 consists of 10 residues. The CDR3: CAGQKSNGYF. DNA of the CDR3: TGTGCCGGACAAAAGTCTAACGGGTACTTC.

This chain connects TRBV5-6 to TRBJ2-7; the D gene is possibly TRBD2 (6 bases). Trimming took 4 bases from V and 0 from J, leaving 17 bases between them. Germline CDR1 is SGHDT and CDR2 is YYEEEE. The CDR3 is 16 amino acids. The DNA of the CDR3 is TGTGCCAGCAGCCAACCAGGGACTCCGAGCTCCTACGAGCAGTACTTC. This translates into CASSQPGTPSSYEQYF.

V gene TRBV15 combines with J gene TRBJ2-6; possibly TRBD1 for D (6 bases). This CDR3 spans 16 amino acids. V lost 0 bases, J lost 1 base, and 7 bases lay in between. The germline CDR1 and CDR2 sequences are LNHNV and YYDKDF (reference sequence). CDR3: CATSRDQGSGANVLTF. CDR3 coding DNA: TGTGCCACCAGCAGAGATCAGGGGTCTGGGGCCAACGTCCTGACTTTC.

The genes are TRBV28 and TRBJ1-6; D may be TRBD1 (5 bases). Trimming took 6 bases from V and 10 from J, leaving 13 bases between them. CDR1 is MDHEN, CDR2 SYDVKM, per germline. The CDR3 spans 13 residues. CDR3 bases: TGTGCCAGCAGACAGGTAGGGGAATCACCCCTCCACTTT. Its protein is CASRQVGESPLHF.

This clone has a handful of counts. The chain uses TRBV30 and TRBJ2-2, with 7 nucleotides matching TRBD1. The V gene's germline CDR1 is GTSNPN and CDR2 SVGIG (reference sequence). The CDR3 is 14 residues long. V lost 8 bases and J lost 2; bases outside the gene matches: 8. The CDR3 bases are TGTGCCACCTCCCGGGACAGAAACACCGGGGAGCTGTTTTTT. It yields the protein CATSRDRNTGELFF.

This clone was detected only a few times. This chain joins TRBV27 and TRBJ1-1, with D perhaps TRBD1 (5 bases). The CDR3 is made up of 14 amino acids. V shed 6 bases and J shed 11 bases, with 22 bases lying between them. Germline CDR1 reads MNHEY; CDR2 reads SMNVEV (reference sequence). The CDR3 DNA is TGTGCCAGCAGCCTATCGGGACTTCCCGGTGGGGCTTTCTTT. It yields the protein CASSLSGLPGGAFF.

This chain connects TRBV5-1 to TRBJ2-4, with 9 bases identical to TRBD1. The germline V gene encodes CDR1 SGHRS and CDR2 YFSETQ. V lost 3 bases to trimming and J lost 6 bases; unmatched junction nucleotides: 4. The CDR3 covers 14 residues. CDR3 in amino acids: CASSSGDRVNIQYF. The CDR3 DNA reads as TGCGCCAGCAGCTCGGGGGACAGGGTAAACATTCAGTACTTC.

This clone was seen just once. The V call is TRBV5-1, the J call TRBJ2-7; no reliable D call. This CDR3 region has 13 residues. The V gene's germline CDR1 is SGHRS and CDR2 YFSETQ. V was cut by 0 bases and J by 3 bases, with 7 bases left in between. The CDR3 protein is CASSLAVDYEQYF. The DNA of the CDR3 is TGCGCCAGCAGCTTGGCGGTGGACTACGAGCAGTACTTC.

The chain is built from TRBV4-3 and TRBJ2-5; D possibly corresponds to TRBD2 (6 bases). Germline lookup yields CDR1 LGHNA and CDR2 YSLEER. The V end was cut by 0 bases, the J end by 3 bases, with 20 bases between. The length of the CDR3 is 18 residues. The DNA of the CDR3 is TGCGCCAGCAGCCAAGATGGCCCCCTAGCGAAGGTCGAAGAGACCCAGTACTTC. The encoded protein is CASSQDGPLAKVEETQYF.

CDR3 DNA: TGTGCCAGTAGCCCAGGGACAGGGGGAAATGAAAAACTGTTTTTT. Encoded protein: CASSPGTGGNEKLFF. The V gene is TRBV19, the J gene TRBJ1-4, with 11 nucleotides matching TRBD1. This CDR3 region has 15 residues. The germline V gene encodes CDR1 LNHDA and CDR2 SQIVND (reference sequence). Unmatched junction bases numbered 5, after V lost 6 bases and J lost 5 bases.

The V and J genes are TRBV9 and TRBJ1-1; tentatively, D is TRBD1 (6 bases). The length of the CDR3 is 13 residues. Germline CDR1 SGDLS, CDR2 YYNGEE. The V gene lost 5 bases and the J gene lost 0 bases, with 8 bases spanning the gap. The DNA for the CDR3 is TGTGCCAGCAGTCGGGACATGAACACTGAAGCTTTCTTT. Translated: CASSRDMNTEAFF.

V usage is TRBV7-8 and J usage is TRBJ1-2; TRBD1 might be the D (6 bases). V was clipped by 5 bases and J by 4 bases, with 11 bases between them. Germline CDR1 and CDR2: SGHVS and FQNEAQ. This CDR3 has 13 amino acids. In DNA, the CDR3 is TGTGCCAGCAGCGATGGACAGATCTATGGCTACACCTTC. Translation gives CASSDGQIYGYTF.

This clone was detected only a few times. The chain recombines TRBV11-2 with TRBJ2-7; D gene unclear. CDR1 and CDR2 (germline): SGHAT, FQNNGV. The CDR3 has 11 amino acids. Trimming removed 5 bases at V and 3 bases at J, with 5 bases between. CDR3 bases: TGTGCCAGCAGCGCTAGCTACGAGCAGTACTTC. Translating gives CASSASYEQYF.

The chain combines TRBV7-9 with TRBJ1-1, with 9 bases identical to TRBD1. The germline CDR1 and CDR2 sequences are SEHNR and FQNEAQ (reference sequence). This CDR3 contains 13 residues. V gave up 5 bases and J gave up 12 bases; unmatched junction bases: 10. For the CDR3, the DNA is TGTGCCAGCAGCCTGGGGACAGGGAGATCCACTTTCTTT. Translating it yields CASSLGTGRSTFF. Using reference TRBV7-9 and TRBJ1-1 for the parts outside the CDR3, the full variable domain is DTGVSQNPRHKITKRGQNVTFRCDPISEHNRLYWYRQTLGQGPEFLTYFQNEAQLEKSRLLSDRFSAERPKGSFSTLEIQRTEQGDSAMYLCASSLGTGRSTFFGQGTRLTVV.

The chain has TRBV6-5 and TRBJ2-3; D unclear. This CDR3 has 12 amino acids. V was shortened by 6 bases and J by 2 bases, with 6 bases between the two germline ends. The germline CDR1 and CDR2 sequences are MNHEY and SVGAGI. CDR3 DNA: TGTGCCAGCAGGGGCTTCACAGATACGCAGTATTTT. Protein sequence: CASRGFTDTQYF.